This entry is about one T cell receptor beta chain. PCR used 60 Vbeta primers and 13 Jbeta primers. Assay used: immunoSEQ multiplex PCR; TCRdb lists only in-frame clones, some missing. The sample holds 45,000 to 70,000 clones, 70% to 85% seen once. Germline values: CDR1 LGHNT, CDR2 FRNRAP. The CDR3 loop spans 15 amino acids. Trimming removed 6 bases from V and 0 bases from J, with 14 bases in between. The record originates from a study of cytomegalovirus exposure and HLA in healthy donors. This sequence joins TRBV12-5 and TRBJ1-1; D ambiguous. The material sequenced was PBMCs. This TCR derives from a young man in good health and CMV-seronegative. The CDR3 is CASGSHTAMNTEAFF. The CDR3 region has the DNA TGTGCTAGTGGCTCTCACACAGCCATGAACACTGAAGCTTTCTTT.